This TCR beta chain was identified during a study of cytomegalovirus exposure and HLA in healthy donors. Looking at the study overall: The platform used for the approximately 130 validation repertoires matched that of the approximately 710 first-cohort repertoires, a later analysis reported. Study-level points and caveats: 150 to 200 TCR beta chains were listed as cytomegalovirus-associated. In vitro, three CMV-associated chains proved specific for CMV antigens.

Regarding this clone: Its target is not known.

V gave up 4 bases and J gave up 1 base; unmatched junction bases: 13. The CDR3 is 17 residues long. Germline values: CDR1 SGHRS, CDR2 YFSETQ. Profiled with immunoSEQ multiplex PCR; TCRdb holds only in-frame clones, not every one. The sample includes approximately 270,000 clones, about 86% of them seen just once. The sequence came from a woman in her late teens or twenties in good health and CMV-seronegative. The chain combines TRBV5-1 with TRBJ2-5; the match to TRBD2 covers 7 bases. Specimen: PBMCs. The CDR3 region is CASSQGWREPRQETQYF. Here the CDR3 DNA reads TGCGCCAGCAGCCAGGGATGGCGGGAGCCCCGCCAAGAGACCCAGTACTTC. The full variable domain, with the rest looked up from reference TRBV5-1 and TRBJ2-5, is KAGVTQTPRYLIKTRGQQVTLSCSPISGHRSVSWYQQTPGQGLQFLFEYFSETQRNKGNFPGRFSGRQFSNSRSEMNVSTLELGDSALYLCASSQGWREPRQETQYFGPGTRLLVL.